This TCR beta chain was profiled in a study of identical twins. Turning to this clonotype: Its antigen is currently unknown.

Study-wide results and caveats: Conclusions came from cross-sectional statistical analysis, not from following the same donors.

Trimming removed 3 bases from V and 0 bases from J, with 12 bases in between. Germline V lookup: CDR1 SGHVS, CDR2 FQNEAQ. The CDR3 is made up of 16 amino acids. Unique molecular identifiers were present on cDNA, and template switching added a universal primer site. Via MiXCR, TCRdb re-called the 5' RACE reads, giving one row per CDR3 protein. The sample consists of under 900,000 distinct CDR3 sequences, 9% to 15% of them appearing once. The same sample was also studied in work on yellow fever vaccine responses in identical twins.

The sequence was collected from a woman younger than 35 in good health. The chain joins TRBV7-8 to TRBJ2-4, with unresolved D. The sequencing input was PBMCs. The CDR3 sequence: CASSFGATLAKNIQYF. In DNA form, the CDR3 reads TGTGCCAGCAGCTTTGGCGCGACCCTAGCCAAAAACATTCAGTACTTC.